These 30 T cell receptor beta chains came from one sample sequenced in a study of neurological immune-mediated disorders. TCRdb fed the 5' RACE reads into MiXCR, producing one record per CDR3 protein. Of 18,000 or so distinct CDR3 sequences listed, 14% are singletons. Specimen: CD4+ T cells from blood. The receptor source for this set is a woman aged 60-75 years with HTLV-1-associated myelopathy (HAM/TSP).

The table lists this clonotype with many counts. This chain joins TRBV19 and TRBJ1-3; D gene ambiguous. The germline CDR1 and CDR2 sequences are LNHDA and SQIVND (reference sequence). The CDR3 is 15 amino acids. Trimming took off 6 bases at V and 6 bases at J, with 18 bases between the two ends. The CDR3 is CASSANSGAVNTIYF. The CDR3 DNA sequence: TGTGCCAGTAGCGCTAACTCAGGAGCGGTAAACACCATATATTTT.

The sample holds many counts of this clonotype. The rearrangement links TRBV15 to TRBJ2-3, with 9 nucleotides matching TRBD2. This CDR3 has 14 amino acids. CDR1 is LNHNV, CDR2 YYDKDF, per germline (reference sequence). With V trimmed by 5 bases and J by 2 bases, 2 bases remained unmatched. CDR3 in amino acids: CATSGTSFTDTQYF. Here the CDR3 DNA reads TGTGCCACCAGCGGGACTAGCTTCACAGATACGCAGTATTTT.

This clonotype showed up many times. CDR3 amino acids: CSVVQQPMNTEAFF. CDR3 DNA sequence: TGCAGCGTTGTTCAACAGCCGATGAACACTGAAGCTTTCTTT. The V call is TRBV29-1, the J call TRBJ1-1; D is unresolved. This CDR3 comprises 14 residues. The V end lost 4 bases, the J end lost 0 bases, and 12 bases lay between the germline ends. The V gene's germline CDR1 is SQVTM and CDR2 ANQGSEA.

This clonotype was seen repeatedly, ten times or more. This sequence joins TRBV20-1 and TRBJ2-7, with D hard to call. V dropped 3 bases and J dropped 6 bases, with 18 bases sitting between them. The length of the CDR3 is 14 residues. Germline lookup yields CDR1 DFQATT and CDR2 SNEGSKA (reference sequence). DNA for the CDR3: TGCAGTGCTAGTATGTGGGGTAGCCCAACCGAGCAGTACTTC. The encoded protein is CSASMWGSPTEQYF.

This clonotype showed up many times. The rearrangement links TRBV20-1 to TRBJ2-1, with D maybe TRBD2 (6 bases). The CDR3 is 16 residues long. From germline, CDR1 is DFQATT and CDR2 SNEGSKA (reference sequence). Trimming took 1 base from V and 4 from J, leaving 17 bases between them. The CDR3 spells CSARVPGGISYNEQFF. The CDR3, as DNA: TGCAGTGCTAGAGTTCCCGGCGGGATATCTTACAATGAGCAGTTCTTC.

This clonotype was counted many times. CDR3 amino acids: CSARDQSLAGYEQFF. As DNA, the CDR3 is TGCAGTGCTAGAGATCAATCTCTAGCGGGATATGAGCAGTTCTTC. The gene calls are TRBV20-1 and TRBJ2-1; 9 bases are shared with TRBD2. Germline V gene data show CDR1 as DFQATT and CDR2 as SNEGSKA (reference sequence). The CDR3 extends over 15 amino acids. J was trimmed by 8 bases and V by 0 bases; bases with no gene match: 8.

The chain has TRBV5-1 and TRBJ1-1; D not certain. Germline V gene data show CDR1 as SGHRS and CDR2 as YFSETQ. The CDR3 extends over 14 amino acids. Trimming pared 3 bases from V and 2 bases from J, leaving 11 bases between. The DNA of the CDR3 is TGCGCCAGCAGCTCCAGAAACAGTAACACTGAAGCTTTCTTT. Translated: CASSSRNSNTEAFF.

The chain links TRBV20-1 to TRBJ2-5, with 7 bases identical to TRBD1. Per germline, CDR1 DFQATT and CDR2 SNEGSKA (reference sequence). V dropped 7 bases and J dropped 5; count of bases not matched to a gene: 19. The CDR3 totals 16 residues. As DNA, the CDR3 is TGCAGTGTGAGCTCTGGGACAGCCGAAACGCGTGAGACCCAGTACTTC. Protein: CSVSSGTAETRETQYF.

This clonotype was seen repeatedly, ten times or more. The chain carries TRBV10-3 and TRBJ1-1; 7 nucleotides align to TRBD1. V shed 0 bases and J 8 bases; nucleotides not matched to a gene: 3. This CDR3 spans 13 amino acids. Looked up from germline, CDR1 is ENHRY and CDR2 is SYGVKD. The CDR3 DNA follows: TGTGCCATCAGTGAGTCGGTACAGGGGGAAGCTTTCTTT. It yields the protein CAISESVQGEAFF.

The V gene is TRBV15, the J gene TRBJ2-1, with TRBD1 matching 10 bases. The CDR3 totals 16 residues. Unmatched junction bases numbered 6, after V lost 1 base and J lost 6 bases. Per the germline V gene, CDR1 is LNHNV and CDR2 is YYDKDF (reference sequence). CDR3 DNA: TGTGCCACCAGCAGAGTTGACCGGGACAGGGGCAATGAGCAGTTCTTC. Residues: CATSRVDRDRGNEQFF.

This clonotype is medium-sized by share. The chain couples TRBV5-1 to TRBJ2-7; 10 bases map to TRBD1. Trimming removed 4 bases from V and 6 bases from J; junction bases left unmatched: 7. Germline CDR1 is SGHRS and CDR2 is YFSETQ. The CDR3 has 14 amino acids. CDR3 DNA: TGCGCCAGCAGCCCGGGACAGGGGCGAGGCGAGCAGTACTTC. Amino acid sequence: CASSPGQGRGEQYF.

This clonotype was picked up many times. This chain uses TRBV29-1 with TRBJ2-1; 7 positions agree with TRBD1. This CDR3 is 13 amino acids long. V was clipped by 7 bases and J by 7 bases; unmatched bases: 10. From germline, CDR1 is SQVTM and CDR2 ANQGSEA. The CDR3 loop is CSAHRGTLNEQFF. In DNA, the CDR3 is TGCAGCGCCCACAGGGGAACCCTGAATGAGCAGTTCTTC.

This clonotype is classed as large. The genes are TRBV7-9 and TRBJ1-4, with a tentative D call TRBD1 (5 bases). The germline V and J ends were trimmed by 2 bases and 5 bases, with 9 bases remaining between them. The length of the CDR3 is 14 residues. The V gene's germline CDR1 is SEHNR and CDR2 FQNEAQ (reference sequence). The DNA for the CDR3 is TGTGCCAGCAGCTTACAGGGAGAAAATGAAAAACTGTTTTTT. Translation: CASSLQGENEKLFF.

This clonotype was picked up many times. The chain uses TRBV7-2 and TRBJ2-1, with 11 bases aligning to TRBD2. Germline CDR1 reads SGHTA; CDR2 reads FQGNSA. The CDR3 is made up of 15 amino acids. V lost 3 bases, J lost 7 bases, and 5 bases stayed unmatched. The CDR3 loop is CASSFPGTSGNEQFF. The CDR3 DNA follows: TGTGCCAGCAGCTTTCCCGGGACTAGCGGTAATGAGCAGTTCTTC.

This clonotype came up many times. The chain employs TRBV6-6 and TRBJ2-7; 9 positions match TRBD1. Germline-derived CDR1 and CDR2 are MNHNY and SVGAGI (reference sequence). V shed 6 bases, J shed 2 bases, and the junction held 14 bases outside the gene matches. The CDR3 covers 17 residues. The CDR3 is CASSGAFIGTGTYEQYF. CDR3 sequence (DNA): TGTGCCAGCAGCGGGGCCTTTATAGGGACAGGGACCTACGAGCAGTACTTC.

Concerning this clonotype: One end of the junction is discordant with germline, which a read error may explain. The chain is built from TRBV3-1 and TRBJ2-1; the match to TRBD2 covers 10 bases. This CDR3 has 13 residues. Germline-derived CDR1 and CDR2 are LGHDT and YNNKEL (reference sequence). The DNA of the CDR3 is TGTGTCAGCAGCCACATAGCGGGGGGCTCGTGCTTCTTC. Translated, it gives CVSSHIAGGSCFF.

This clonotype was found many times. Germline and junction disagree at one end, which may indicate a read error. The V call is TRBV12-3 or TRBV12-4, the J call TRBJ2-4; D remains unclear. CDR3 size: 11 residues. CDR3 protein: CASSLHDEMHF. DNA for the CDR3: TGTGCCAGCAGTTTACACGACGAAATGCACTTC.

By proportion, this clonotype is medium-sized (0.01 to 0.1%). V is TRBV6-6 and J is TRBJ1-1; a weak D match, TRBD1 (6 bases). The CDR3 is made up of 14 amino acids. The germline V gene has CDR1 MNHNY and CDR2 SVGAGI (reference sequence). Trimming took off 2 bases at V and 5 bases at J, with 12 bases between the two ends. CDR3 in amino acids: CASSYATGLTEAFF. In nucleotides, the CDR3 is TGTGCCAGCAGTTACGCGACAGGTCTTACTGAAGCTTTCTTT.

This clonotype was observed many times. This rearrangement joins TRBV20-1 to TRBJ2-7, with TRBD2 as a possible D gene (7 bases). There are 14 residues in the CDR3. V shed 0 bases and J shed 7 bases, with 16 bases lying between them. The germline CDR1 and CDR2 sequences are DFQATT and SNEGSKA (reference sequence). CDR3 residues: CSARDMRGLREQYF. CDR3 bases: TGCAGTGCTAGAGATATGCGGGGGCTCAGGGAGCAGTACTTC.

This clonotype was seen repeatedly, ten times or more. The rearrangement links TRBV12-3 or TRBV12-4 to TRBJ2-7, with 14 bases fitting TRBD2. This CDR3 spans 16 amino acids. With V trimmed by 6 bases and J by 6 bases, 10 bases remained unmatched. CDR3 in DNA: TGTGCCAGCAGCCGCGGGACTAGCGGGAGTCGGCGCGAGCAGTACTTC. It specifies CASSRGTSGSRREQYF.

This clonotype was counted at least ten times. The J gene is TRBJ1-1, the V gene TRBV7-2; D is unclear. V was clipped by 3 bases and J by 4 bases, with 18 bases between them. Germline V gene sequence: CDR1 SGHTA, CDR2 FQGNSA. The CDR3 sequence is 16 residues long. The CDR3, as DNA: TGTGCCAGCAGCTTTTCGAGGGATTCCGGTACCACTGAAGCTTTCTTT. Translating it yields CASSFSRDSGTTEAFF.

The sample holds many counts of this clonotype. This chain links TRBV18 with TRBJ2-2; TRBD2 aligns across 10 bases. Looked up from germline, CDR1 is KGHSH and CDR2 is LQKENI. Trimming at V came to 3 bases and at J to 3 bases, leaving 4 bases not matched to a gene. The CDR3 spans 16 residues. The CDR3, as DNA: TGTGCCAGCTCACCGGCTAGCGGGAGAGACACCGGGGAGCTGTTTTTT. It encodes CASSPASGRDTGELFF. Filled out from reference TRBV18 and TRBJ2-2, the complete variable domain reads NAGVMQNPRHLVRRRGQEARLRCSPMKGHSHVYWYRQLPEEGLKFMVYLQKENIIDESGMPKERFSAEFPKEGPSILRIQQVVRGDSAAYFCASSPASGRDTGELFFGEGSRLTVL.

In its sample, this clonotype was seen many times. This chain joins TRBV12-3 or TRBV12-4 and TRBJ2-1, with D possibly TRBD2 on 5 matching bases. This CDR3 contains 13 residues. V was trimmed by 5 bases and J by 7 bases, leaving 12 bases between them. DNA for the CDR3: TGTGCCAGCAGTATTCAGACTATGAATGAGCAGTTCTTC. Translating gives CASSIQTMNEQFF.

This clonotype was counted many times. Its ends do not fully match the called genes, so a read error is possible. The chain carries TRBV15 and TRBJ1-1, with a weak D call TRBD1 (5 bases). CDR3 length equals 14 residues. The germline V gene encodes CDR1 LNHNV and CDR2 YYDKDF (reference sequence). Written as DNA, the CDR3 is TGTGCCACCAGGACCTCAGTTGGGGCCCCACAGATTCTTTTT. This codes for CATRTSVGAPQILF.

This clonotype was detected many times. This chain connects TRBV29-1 to TRBJ1-4; no definite D call. The CDR3 is 12 residues long. V dropped 7 bases and J dropped 11 bases, with 17 bases sitting between them. CDR1 and CDR2 (germline): SQVTM, ANQGSEA. In DNA form, the CDR3 reads TGCAGCGCGCAAACCCCTACCCTGAAACTGTTTTTT. Translating it yields CSAQTPTLKLFF.

This clonotype was seen repeatedly, ten times or more. CDR3 amino acids: CASSLWGNSNQPQHF. In DNA, the CDR3 is TGCGCCAGCAGCTTGTGGGGGAATAGCAATCAGCCCCAGCATTTT. The genes are TRBV5-1 and TRBJ1-5; possible D gene TRBD1, 5 bases. Germline V gives CDR1 SGHRS, CDR2 YFSETQ. The CDR3 contains 15 residues. The V gene lost 1 base and the J gene lost 0 bases, with 8 bases spanning the gap.

This clonotype was detected many times. The V gene is TRBV7-2, the J gene TRBJ1-3; no reliable D call. Looked up from germline, CDR1 is SGHTA and CDR2 is FQGNSA. The CDR3 spans 15 residues. Trimming took off 4 bases at V and 0 bases at J, with 10 bases between the two ends. The CDR3 bases are TGTGCCAGCAGCTCAGGACGGTTCTCTGGAAACACCATATATTTT. Amino acid sequence: CASSSGRFSGNTIYF.

This clonotype was counted ten times or more. The chain recombines TRBV7-2 with TRBJ2-2; maybe TRBD2 (5 bases). Trimming took off 1 base at V and 4 bases at J, with 13 bases between the two ends. Germline V gene sequence: CDR1 SGHTA, CDR2 FQGNSA. CDR3 length: 16 residues. The CDR3 DNA follows: TGTGCCAGCAGCTTAGTGAGGGCGCGTGGCACCGGGGAGCTGTTTTTT. This encodes CASSLVRARGTGELFF.

This clonotype has ten or more counts. This sequence joins TRBV6-1 and TRBJ1-2, with D unclear. Between the trimmed V and J ends, which lost 1 base and 2 bases, there was a span of 11 bases. This CDR3 has 15 residues. In germline, CDR1 is MNHNS, CDR2 SASEGT. CDR3 protein: CASSEDRERNYGYTF. The CDR3 nucleotides read TGTGCCAGCAGTGAAGACCGGGAGAGGAACTATGGCTACACCTTC.

This clonotype was seen repeatedly, ten times or more. This sequence joins TRBV5-5 and TRBJ2-1, with D unresolved. There are 13 residues in the CDR3. V was shortened by 4 bases and J by 4 bases, with 9 bases between the two germline ends. From germline, CDR1 is SGHKS and CDR2 YYEKEE (reference sequence). Here the CDR3 reads CASSQMGYNEQFF. The CDR3 DNA is TGTGCCAGCAGCCAGATGGGGTACAATGAGCAGTTCTTC.